This T cell receptor (beta chain) was profiled in a study of post-analysis software for immune sequencing data. About the study: Relapsing-remitting, secondary progressive and progressive-relapsing forms made up the multiple sclerosis disease courses.

Study-wide points: Compared with controls, patients had more of roughly five TRBV segments, including TRBV5-6, TRBV5-1 and TRBV20-1. The F measure placed samples prepared in the same batch into strongly shared clusters. Relative to controls, patients with multiple sclerosis showed significantly lower normalized Chao1 diversity.

Of note for this clonotype: The antigen is unknown.

TCR beta libraries were prepared from cDNA with unique molecular identifiers. TCRdb itself ran the PCR reads through MiXCR, one entry per CDR3 protein. This table has roughly 600,000 distinct CDR3 sequences, around 44% appearing once. The V end lost 7 bases, the J end lost 9 bases, and 10 bases lay between the germline ends. In germline, CDR1 is MNHEY, CDR2 SVGAGI. The CDR3 consists of 11 residues. Specimen: blood. The receptor's source is a girl between 5 and 17 years old with multiple sclerosis. The J gene is TRBJ2-1, the V gene TRBV6-5; maybe TRBD1 (5 bases). The CDR3 bases are TGTGCCAGCAACCAGGGTAGTGAGCAGTTCTTC. Its protein is CASNQGSEQFF.